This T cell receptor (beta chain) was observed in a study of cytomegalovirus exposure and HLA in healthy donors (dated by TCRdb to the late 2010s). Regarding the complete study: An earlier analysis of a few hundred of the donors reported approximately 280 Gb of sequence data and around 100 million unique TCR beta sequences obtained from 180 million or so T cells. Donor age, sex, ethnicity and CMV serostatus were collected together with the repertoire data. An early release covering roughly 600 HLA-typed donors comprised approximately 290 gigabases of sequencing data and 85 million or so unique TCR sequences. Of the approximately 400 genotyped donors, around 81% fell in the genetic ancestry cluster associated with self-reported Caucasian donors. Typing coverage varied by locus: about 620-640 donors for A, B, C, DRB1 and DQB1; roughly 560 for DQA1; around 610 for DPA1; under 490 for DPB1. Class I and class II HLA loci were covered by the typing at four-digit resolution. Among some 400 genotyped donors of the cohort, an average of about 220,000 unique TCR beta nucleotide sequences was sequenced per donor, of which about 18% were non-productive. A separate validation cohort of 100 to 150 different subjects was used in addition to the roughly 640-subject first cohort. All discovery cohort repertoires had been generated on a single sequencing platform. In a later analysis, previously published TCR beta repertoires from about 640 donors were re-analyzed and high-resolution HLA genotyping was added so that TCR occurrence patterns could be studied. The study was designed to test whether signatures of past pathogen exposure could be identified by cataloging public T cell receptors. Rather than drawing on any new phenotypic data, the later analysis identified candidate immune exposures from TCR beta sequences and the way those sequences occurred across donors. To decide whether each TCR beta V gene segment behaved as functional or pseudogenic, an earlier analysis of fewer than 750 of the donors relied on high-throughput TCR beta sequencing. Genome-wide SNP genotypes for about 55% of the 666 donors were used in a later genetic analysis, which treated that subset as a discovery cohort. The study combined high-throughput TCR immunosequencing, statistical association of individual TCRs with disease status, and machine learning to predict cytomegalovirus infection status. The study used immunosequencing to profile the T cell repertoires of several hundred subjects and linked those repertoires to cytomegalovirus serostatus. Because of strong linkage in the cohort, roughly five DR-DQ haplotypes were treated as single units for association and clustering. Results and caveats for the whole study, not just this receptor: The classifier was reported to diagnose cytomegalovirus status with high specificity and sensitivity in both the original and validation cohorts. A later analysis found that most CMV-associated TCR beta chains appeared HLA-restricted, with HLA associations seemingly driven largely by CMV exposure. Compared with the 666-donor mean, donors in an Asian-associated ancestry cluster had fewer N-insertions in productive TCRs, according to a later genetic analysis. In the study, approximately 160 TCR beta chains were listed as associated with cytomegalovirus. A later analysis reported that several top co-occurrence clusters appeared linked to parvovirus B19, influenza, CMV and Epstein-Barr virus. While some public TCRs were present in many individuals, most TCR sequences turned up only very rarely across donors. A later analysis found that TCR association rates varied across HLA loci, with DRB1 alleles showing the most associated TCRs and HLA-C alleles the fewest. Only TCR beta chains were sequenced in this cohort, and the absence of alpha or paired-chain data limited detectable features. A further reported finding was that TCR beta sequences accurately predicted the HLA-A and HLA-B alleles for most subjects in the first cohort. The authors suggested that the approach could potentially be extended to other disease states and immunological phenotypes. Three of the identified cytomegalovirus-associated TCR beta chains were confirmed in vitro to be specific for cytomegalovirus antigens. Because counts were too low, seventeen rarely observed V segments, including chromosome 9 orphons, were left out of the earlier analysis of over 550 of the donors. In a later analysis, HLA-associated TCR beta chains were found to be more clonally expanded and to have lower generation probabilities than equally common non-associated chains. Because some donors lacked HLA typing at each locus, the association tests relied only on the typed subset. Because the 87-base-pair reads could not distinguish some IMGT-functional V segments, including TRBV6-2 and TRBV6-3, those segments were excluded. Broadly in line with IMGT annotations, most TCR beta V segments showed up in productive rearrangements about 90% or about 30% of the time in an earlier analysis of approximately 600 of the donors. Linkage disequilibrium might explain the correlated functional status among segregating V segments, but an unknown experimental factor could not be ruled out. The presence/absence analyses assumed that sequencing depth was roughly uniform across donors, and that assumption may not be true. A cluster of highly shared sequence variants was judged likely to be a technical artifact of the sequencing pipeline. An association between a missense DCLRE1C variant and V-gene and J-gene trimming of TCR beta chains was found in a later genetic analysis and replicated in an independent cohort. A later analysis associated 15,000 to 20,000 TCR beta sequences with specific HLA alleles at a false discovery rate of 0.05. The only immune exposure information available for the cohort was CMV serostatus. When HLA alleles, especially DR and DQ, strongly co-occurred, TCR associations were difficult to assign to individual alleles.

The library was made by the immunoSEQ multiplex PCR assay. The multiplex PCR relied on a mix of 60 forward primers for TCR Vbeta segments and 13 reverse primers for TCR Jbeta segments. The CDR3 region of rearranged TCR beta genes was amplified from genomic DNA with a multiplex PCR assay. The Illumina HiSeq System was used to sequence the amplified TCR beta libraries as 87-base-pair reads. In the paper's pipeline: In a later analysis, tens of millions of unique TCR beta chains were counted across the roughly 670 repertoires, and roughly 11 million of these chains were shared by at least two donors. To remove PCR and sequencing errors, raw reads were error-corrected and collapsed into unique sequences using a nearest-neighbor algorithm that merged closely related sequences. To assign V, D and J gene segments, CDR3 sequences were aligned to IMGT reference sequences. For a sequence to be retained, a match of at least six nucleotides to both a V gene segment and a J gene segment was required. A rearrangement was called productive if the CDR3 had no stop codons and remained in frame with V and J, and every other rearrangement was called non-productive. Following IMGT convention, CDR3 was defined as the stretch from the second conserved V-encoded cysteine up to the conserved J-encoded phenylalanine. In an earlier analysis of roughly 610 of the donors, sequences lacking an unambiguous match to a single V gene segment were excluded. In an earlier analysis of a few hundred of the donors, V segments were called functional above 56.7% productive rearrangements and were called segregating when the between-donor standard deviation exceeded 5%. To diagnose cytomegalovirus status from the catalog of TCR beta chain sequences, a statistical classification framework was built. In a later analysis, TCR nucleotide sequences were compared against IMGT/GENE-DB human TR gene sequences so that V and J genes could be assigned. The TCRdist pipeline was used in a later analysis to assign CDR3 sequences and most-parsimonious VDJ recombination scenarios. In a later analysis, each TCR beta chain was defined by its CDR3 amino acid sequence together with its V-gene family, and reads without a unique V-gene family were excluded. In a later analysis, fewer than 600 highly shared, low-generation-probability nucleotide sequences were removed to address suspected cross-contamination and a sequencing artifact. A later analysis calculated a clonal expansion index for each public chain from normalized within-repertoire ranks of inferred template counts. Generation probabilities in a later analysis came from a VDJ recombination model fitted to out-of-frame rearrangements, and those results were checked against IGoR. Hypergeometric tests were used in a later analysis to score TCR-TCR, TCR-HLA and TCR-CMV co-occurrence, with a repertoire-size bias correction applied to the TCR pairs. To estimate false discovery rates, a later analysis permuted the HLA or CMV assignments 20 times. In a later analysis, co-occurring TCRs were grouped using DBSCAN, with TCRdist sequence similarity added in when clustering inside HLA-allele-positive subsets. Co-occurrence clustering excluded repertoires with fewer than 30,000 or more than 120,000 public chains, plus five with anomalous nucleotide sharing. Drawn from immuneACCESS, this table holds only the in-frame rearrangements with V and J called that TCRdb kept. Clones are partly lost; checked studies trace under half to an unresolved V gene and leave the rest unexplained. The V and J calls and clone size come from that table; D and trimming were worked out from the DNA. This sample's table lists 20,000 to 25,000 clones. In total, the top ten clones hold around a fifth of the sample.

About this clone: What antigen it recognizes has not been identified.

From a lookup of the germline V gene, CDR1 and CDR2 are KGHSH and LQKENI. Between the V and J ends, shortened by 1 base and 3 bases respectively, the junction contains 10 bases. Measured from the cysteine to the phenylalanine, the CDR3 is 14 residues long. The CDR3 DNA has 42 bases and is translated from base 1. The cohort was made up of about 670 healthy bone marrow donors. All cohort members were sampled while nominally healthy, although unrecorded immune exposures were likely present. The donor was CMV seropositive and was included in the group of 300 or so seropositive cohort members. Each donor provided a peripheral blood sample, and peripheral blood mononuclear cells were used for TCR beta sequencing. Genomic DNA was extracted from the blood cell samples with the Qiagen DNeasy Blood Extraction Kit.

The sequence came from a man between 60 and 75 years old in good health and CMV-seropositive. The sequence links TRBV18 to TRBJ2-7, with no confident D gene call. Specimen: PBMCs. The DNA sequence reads TGTGCCAGCTCACCACTCAGGTCGGACTACGAGCAGTACTTC. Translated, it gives CASSPLRSDYEQYF.